A selection of T cell receptor beta chains follows, all from one sample in a study of T cells in Graves' hyperthyroidism and ophthalmopathy. TCRdb processed the multiplex PCR reads anew with MiXCR; each CDR3 protein has one entry. The sample has approximately 570,000 distinct CDR3 sequences; just under 20% are singletons. Sequenced input: blood. The receptor source for this set is a man between 40 and 49 years old with Graves' ophthalmopathy. The conserved cysteine and the conserved F or W are not part of the CDR3 here. Clone sizes are given selectively: once, few, many, or a class where the clone is expanded.

V gene	clone size	J gene	CDR3 protein
TRBV11-1	many	TRBJ1-6	ASSPGRNSPLH
TRBV30	few	TRBJ2-1	AWNWGQDEQF
TRBV5-1	many	TRBJ2-7	ASSLAVAGNSYEQY
TRBV2	many	TRBJ1-2	ASRATGTGYT
TRBV7-6	many	TRBJ1-1	ASSLGEGEVHPEAF
TRBV28	-	TRBJ2-7	ASSSSGHSYEQY
TRBV24-1	-	TRBJ1-2	ATSDGDYGYT
TRBV9	-	TRBJ1-1	ASSETPRNTEAF
TRBV2	-	TRBJ2-3	ACNVTSETDTQY
TRBV6-9	-	TRBJ2-3	ASSYKTSGSTDTQY
TRBV28	few	TRBJ1-5	AGSSGTGGNQPQH
TRBV2	many	TRBJ2-1	ASSERTDYSAQF
TRBV5-1	few	TRBJ1-2	ASSLGGRNDGYT
TRBV19	-	TRBJ1-5	ASSIDGGVNQPQH
TRBV29-1	-	TRBJ1-2	SEDGTGGFGYT
TRBV30	-	TRBJ1-6	AWSGRESLH
TRBV27	many	TRBJ2-7	ASSFGRYSYEQY
TRBV9	few	TRBJ2-1	ASSVVSSGRLFDEQF
TRBV5-6	-	TRBJ1-1	ASSPREGYTEAF
TRBV12-5	-	TRBJ2-1	ASGFSNEQF
TRBV24-1	few	TRBJ1-2	ATSEGVDYGYT
TRBV11-2	many	TRBJ1-6	ASSGDRGDSPLH
TRBV10-3	few	TRBJ1-2	ASAQGALGYT
TRBV28	many	TRBJ2-5	ASSPGGSSYETQY
TRBV7-2	many	TRBJ2-2	ASSSTKNTGELF
TRBV18	few	TRBJ1-5	ASSPQRDNQPQH
TRBV5-6	-	TRBJ1-5	ASSLAGGGGQPQH
TRBV7-2	few	TRBJ1-1	ASSRGVQGLAF
TRBV7-2	many	TRBJ2-3	ASSPGTSGNADTQY
TRBV7-9	few	TRBJ2-3	ASSLAEAPGTQY
TRBV20-1	-	TRBJ2-3	SASFLAGGDTQY
TRBV5-1	few	TRBJ1-1	ASSLANRGRAEAF
TRBV7-8	-	TRBJ1-3	ASSLASLTSGNTIC
TRBV7-2	-	TRBJ1-6	ASSLAFAVSPLH
TRBV7-2	many	TRBJ2-2	ASSLQGTGELF
TRBV5-4	few	TRBJ1-1	ASSLGPGQDPEAF
TRBV11-2	many	TRBJ2-4	ASDGPSSDIQY